The present TCR beta chain was sequenced within a study of blood T cell repertoires in COVID-19. Study-wide background: Sample material is recorded as cDNA or gDNA derived from T cells, B-cell-depleted T cells, or PBMCs.

Sequencing used immunoSEQ multiplex PCR; TCRdb keeps in-frame clones, though not all of them. The sample consists of about 290,000 clones, 89% of them appearing once. CDR1 LGHNA and CDR2 YNFKEQ come from the germline V gene. The V gene end was trimmed by 1 base and the J gene end by 5 bases; junction bases not matched to a gene: 5. This CDR3 spans 16 amino acids. V usage is TRBV4-2 and J usage is TRBJ2-1, with 10 positions matching TRBD2. The material sequenced was peripheral blood. The sequence derives from a woman aged 40 to 50 who had recovered from COVID-19. CDR3 amino acids: CASSQVQLAGDNEQFF. CDR3 nucleotides: TGTGCCAGCAGCCAAGTACAGCTAGCGGGGGACAATGAGCAGTTCTTC.